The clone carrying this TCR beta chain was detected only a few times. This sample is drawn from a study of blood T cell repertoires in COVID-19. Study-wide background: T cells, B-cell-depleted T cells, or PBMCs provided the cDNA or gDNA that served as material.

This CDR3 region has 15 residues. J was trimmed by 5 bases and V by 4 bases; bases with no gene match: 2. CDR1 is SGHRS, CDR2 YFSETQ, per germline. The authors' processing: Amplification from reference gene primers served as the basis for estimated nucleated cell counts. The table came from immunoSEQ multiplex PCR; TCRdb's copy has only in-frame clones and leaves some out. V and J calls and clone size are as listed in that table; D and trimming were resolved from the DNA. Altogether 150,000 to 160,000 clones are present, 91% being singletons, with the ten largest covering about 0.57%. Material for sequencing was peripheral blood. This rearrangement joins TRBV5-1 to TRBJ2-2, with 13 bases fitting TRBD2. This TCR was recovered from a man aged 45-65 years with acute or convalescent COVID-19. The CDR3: CASSQGLAGTGELFF. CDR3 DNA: TGCGCCAGCAGCCAGGGACTAGCGGGGACCGGGGAGCTGTTTTTT.